Listed below are T cell receptor beta chains from one sample, sequenced in a study of blood T cell repertoires in COVID-19. Generated by immunoSEQ multiplex PCR, the TCRdb table keeps only in-frame clones and is missing some. This table holds approximately 150,000 clones, 85% to 90% found once. What was sequenced was peripheral blood. The receptors shown here come from a woman between 45 and 65 years old with active or convalescent COVID-19. The CDR3 runs from the conserved cysteine through the conserved F or W.

V gene	J gene	CDR3 protein
TRBV24-1	TRBJ2-7	CATSTSGYEQYF
TRBV13	TRBJ2-7	CASSLGTSGPYEQYF
TRBV7-3	TRBJ1-1	CASSFGANTEAFF
TRBV7-2	TRBJ1-6	CASSFRQGYLNSPLHF
TRBV7-9	TRBJ1-4	CASSPSTGGTTNEKLFF
TRBV5-5	TRBJ1-5	CASSWSRDSNQPQHF
TRBV4-3	TRBJ2-1	CASSQALMWGDNEQFF
TRBV30	TRBJ2-2	CAWTGGKTGELFF
TRBV20-1	TRBJ2-1	CSAELANEQFF
TRBV10-3	TRBJ1-1	CAITTTKEGTEAFF
TRBV5-1	TRBJ2-3	CASSNAGTSGDTQYF
TRBV19	TRBJ2-7	CASSIGPGSVYYEQYF
TRBV11-1	TRBJ2-3	CASSPTGERFTDTQYF
TRBV11-2	TRBJ2-3	CASSLGLAGALPITDTQYF
TRBV30	TRBJ1-3	CAWATGGTGNTIYF